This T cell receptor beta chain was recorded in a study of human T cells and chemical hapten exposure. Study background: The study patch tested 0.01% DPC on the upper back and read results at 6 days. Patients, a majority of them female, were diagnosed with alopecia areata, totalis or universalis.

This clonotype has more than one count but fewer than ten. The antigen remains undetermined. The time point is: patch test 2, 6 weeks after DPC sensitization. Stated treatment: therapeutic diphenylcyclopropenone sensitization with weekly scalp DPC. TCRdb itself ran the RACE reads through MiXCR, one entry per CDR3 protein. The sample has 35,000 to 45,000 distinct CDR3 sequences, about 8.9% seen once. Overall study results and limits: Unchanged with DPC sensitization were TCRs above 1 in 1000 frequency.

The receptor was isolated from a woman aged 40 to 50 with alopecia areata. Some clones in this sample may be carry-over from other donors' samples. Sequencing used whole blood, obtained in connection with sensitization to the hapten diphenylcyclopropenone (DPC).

CDR3 sequence: CASMGQGGRADTQYF. The CDR3 DNA reads TGTGCCAGCATGGGACAGGGGGGTCGCGCAGATACGCAGTATTTT. V usage is TRBV12-3 or TRBV12-4 and J usage is TRBJ2-3, with 11 bases that match TRBD1. J lost 4 bases, V lost 7 bases, and 7 bases had no gene match. The CDR3 has 15 residues.